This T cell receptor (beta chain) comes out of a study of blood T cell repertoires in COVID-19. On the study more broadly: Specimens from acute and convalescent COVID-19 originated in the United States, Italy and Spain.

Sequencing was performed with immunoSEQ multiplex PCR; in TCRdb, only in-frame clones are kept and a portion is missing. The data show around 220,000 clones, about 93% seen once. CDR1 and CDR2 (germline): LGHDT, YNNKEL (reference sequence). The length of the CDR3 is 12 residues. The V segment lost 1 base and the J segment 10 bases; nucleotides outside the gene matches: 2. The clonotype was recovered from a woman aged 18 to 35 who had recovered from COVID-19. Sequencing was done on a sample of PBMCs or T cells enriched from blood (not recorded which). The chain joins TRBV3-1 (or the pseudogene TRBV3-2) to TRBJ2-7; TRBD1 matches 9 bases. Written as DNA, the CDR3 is TGTGCCAGCAGCCAAGTGGACAGGGGACAGTACTTC. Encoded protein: CASSQVDRGQYF.